The T cell receptor beta chain under discussion was sequenced for a study of T cell responses to AZD1222 COVID-19 vaccine. Generated by immunoSEQ multiplex PCR, the TCRdb table keeps only in-frame clones and is missing some. The table shows 120,000 to 150,000 clones, with 85% to 95% occurring only once. Study results and caveats: It should be noted that donors were predominantly white British and more often female, and clonal diversity was possibly underestimated. AZD1222 recipients seropositive at baseline numbered only 5 to 7. Repertoires in all cases were sampled only once the peak T cell response had passed.

As concerns this clone: Antigen specificity is unknown.

V lost 8 bases and J lost 3; bases outside the gene matches: 9. Per the germline V gene, CDR1 is MDHEN and CDR2 is SYDVKM. The CDR3 covers 15 residues. The receptor's source is an adult in good health. This rearrangement joins TRBV28 to TRBJ2-3; 9 nucleotides align to TRBD1. Sample: peripheral blood, taken on day 0 of AZD1222 vaccination. In DNA, the CDR3 is TGTGCCAGCGACCCCGGGACAGGGCCGACAGATACGCAGTATTTT. The encoded protein is CASDPGTGPTDTQYF.